This TCR beta chain was retrieved from a study of T-cell reconstitution after alpha-beta-depleted transplantation in children. As to this clonotype: What it binds is not known.

CDR3 length: 16 residues. Germline V gives CDR1 SGHRS, CDR2 YFSETQ. The V segment lost 5 bases and the J segment 7 bases; nucleotides outside the gene matches: 11. The study's findings and limits: T-cell numbers and diversity, one year after transplant, stemmed largely from T cells that were newly produced.

Construction of the TCRbeta library involved unique molecular identifiers. Via MiXCR, TCRdb re-called the PCR reads, giving one row per CDR3 protein. The sample records fewer than 150,000 distinct CDR3 sequences, approximately 22% being singletons. This receptor was obtained from a male patient aged 2 to 10 who had a stem cell transplant for chronic granulomatous disease, so the T cells may come from the graft donor. The source material was PBMCs, mostly from graft donor cells, sampled 180 days after TCRalphabeta/CD19-depleted stem cell transplant. The chain employs TRBV5-1 and TRBJ1-4; 10 nucleotides match TRBD1. CDR3 in amino acids: CASRSGTGAGGEKLFF. CDR3 bases: TGCGCCAGCAGATCCGGGACAGGGGCCGGGGGTGAAAAACTGTTTTTT.